The subject of this entry is one T cell receptor (beta chain). Adult donors, all healthy and HIV-negative, had no recent acute infections or vaccinations. CD45RA-negative memory and CD45RA+ naive subsets were split from the CD4+ cells. These data belong to a study of shared clonotypes between healthy human individuals. CDR3 length equals 14 residues. The V end was cut by 6 bases, the J end by 0 bases, with 12 bases between. CDR1 and CDR2 from the germline V gene are SQVTM and ANQGSEA. Produced via immunoSEQ multiplex PCR; TCRdb's table is partial and in-frame only. Here the sample spans 2 million to 2.5 million clones, 85% to 95% being singletons.

The sample comprised naive CD4+ T cells from PBMCs. Subset indicated: CD45RA+ positively selected. The clonotype comes from a man between 18 and 29 years old in good health. Some clones in this sample may be carry-over from other donors' samples. This sequence joins TRBV29-1 and TRBJ2-1; D is possibly TRBD1 or TRBD2 (5 bases each). The DNA of the CDR3 is TGCAGCGTCGAGGGACGCCTCTCCTACAATGAGCAGTTCTTC. Its protein product is CSVEGRLSYNEQFF.